The 32 T cell receptor beta chains below all came from one sample that was sequenced in a study of metastatic and nonmetastatic thyroid tumors. Nobody among the patients had been given any treatment before thyroid surgery. TCRdb reprocessed the PCR reads via MiXCR. The sample includes under 30,000 clones, roughly 19% of them seen just once. The specimen was blood. The receptors were sampled from a male donor with papillary thyroid cancer or a benign thyroid nodule (not recorded which). Some clones in this sample may be carry-over from other donors' samples.

This clone was observed many times. The chain carries TRBV5-1 and TRBJ2-2; D possibly matches TRBD1 or TRBD2 (5 bases each). The CDR3 extends over 13 amino acids. V dropped 10 bases and J dropped 7 bases, with 17 bases sitting between them. From germline, CDR1 is SGHRS and CDR2 YFSETQ. CDR3 DNA sequence: TGCGCCGGAAAGATGGGGGTCGGCGGGGAGCTGTTTTTT. It codes for CAGKMGVGGELFF.

This clone was seen many times. This chain connects TRBV7-2 to TRBJ2-1; D remains unclear. The CDR3 consists of 13 residues. From germline, CDR1 is SGHTA and CDR2 FQGNSA. V shed 5 bases and J shed 6 bases, with 11 bases lying between them. CDR3 sequence reads: CASSRREFNEQFF. The CDR3 DNA sequence: TGTGCCAGCAGCCGTCGTGAGTTCAATGAGCAGTTCTTC.

This clone was seen ten or more times. The genes are TRBV6-1 and TRBJ2-4, with a possible D match to TRBD1 (5 bases). The germline gives CDR1 MNHNS, CDR2 SASEGT. Trimming stripped 5 bases from V and 4 bases from J, with 18 bases between. This CDR3 region has 16 residues. The CDR3 region has the DNA TGTGCCAGCAGTACCCTCACCCACTGGACAAAAAACATTCAGTACTTC. Amino acids: CASSTLTHWTKNIQYF.

This clone was observed many times. Other DNA sequences in this specimen translate into the identical CDR3. The chain has TRBV27 and TRBJ1-1; tentative D call: TRBD1 (6 bases). The germline V gene encodes CDR1 MNHEY and CDR2 SMNVEV (reference sequence). Trimming removed 8 bases at V and 3 bases at J, with 16 bases between. This CDR3 comprises 14 residues. CDR3 bases: TGTGCCAGCCACCCGGGGGCGCGGTACACTGAAGCTTTCTTT. Residues: CASHPGARYTEAFF.

This clone has just one count. The chain employs TRBV5-1 and TRBJ1-2, with a tentative D call TRBD1 (6 bases). Trimming left V 4 bases short and J 8 bases short, with 15 bases between. This CDR3 region has 13 residues. CDR1 and CDR2 from the germline V gene are SGHRS and YFSETQ. In DNA form, the CDR3 reads TGCGCCAGCAGCGTACAGGGAGGGGACGGCTACACCTTC. As protein: CASSVQGGDGYTF.

V is TRBV7-9 and J is TRBJ1-4, with D possibly being TRBD1 (6 bases). There are 17 residues in the CDR3. V lost 4 bases and J 0 bases, leaving 15 bases between the germline ends. Germline CDR1 reads SEHNR; CDR2 reads FQNEAQ (reference sequence). CDR3 in DNA: TGTGCCAGCAGCTCTGGGGACATTGGCACAACTAATGAAAAACTGTTTTTT. It is translated as CASSSGDIGTTNEKLFF. Full variable domain (remainder filled in from reference TRBV7-9 and TRBJ1-4): DTGVSQNPRHKITKRGQNVTFRCDPISEHNRLYWYRQTLGQGPEFLTYFQNEAQLEKSRLLSDRFSAERPKGSFSTLEIQRTEQGDSAMYLCASSSGDIGTTNEKLFFGSGTQLSVL.

This clone is categorized as medium-sized. The chain recombines TRBV4-1 with TRBJ1-1; D gene uncertain. Looked up from germline, CDR1 is MGHRA and CDR2 is YSYEKL. V was pared by 6 bases and J by 4 bases, with 12 bases between. This CDR3 spans 13 amino acids. DNA of the CDR3: TGCGCCAGCAGACGAGGGATGAGCACTGAAGCTTTCTTT. Protein sequence: CASRRGMSTEAFF.

This clone was detected many times. Other nucleotide sequences in the sample specify the same CDR3. This chain uses TRBV5-1 with TRBJ2-3; D perhaps matches TRBD1 (5 bases). CDR3 length: 13 amino acids. Trimming cost V 3 bases and J 5 bases, with 10 bases left between them. CDR1 is SGHRS and CDR2 is YFSETQ in the germline V gene. Written as DNA, the CDR3 is TGCGCCAGCAGCTATCAGGGTCTAGATACGCAGTATTTT. This sequence encodes CASSYQGLDTQYF.

This clone was found many times. This chain uses TRBV28 with TRBJ2-1; 12 nucleotides match TRBD2. Unmatched junction bases numbered 8, after V lost 4 bases and J lost 10 bases. Germline V gives CDR1 MDHEN, CDR2 SYDVKM. This CDR3 comprises 15 residues. The CDR3 is CASSWLAGGEGEQFF. The CDR3 DNA reads as TGTGCCAGCAGTTGGCTAGCGGGAGGGGAGGGCGAGCAGTTCTTC.

Details on this clone: Just one base apart from a much larger clone, this may be a read error. The chain uses TRBV6-2 or TRBV6-3 and TRBJ1-1; maybe TRBD1 (5 bases). Trimming cost V 0 bases and J 14 bases, with 16 bases left between them. The CDR3 spans 13 residues. Looked up from germline, CDR1 is MNHEY and CDR2 is SVGEGT. CDR3 sequence reads: CASSYSPGHSVFF. As DNA, the CDR3 is TGTGCCAGCAGTTACTCCCCAGGACACTCCGTATTCTTT.

This clone was recorded many times. The chain employs TRBV15 and TRBJ1-1; D is undetermined. Trimming stripped 1 base from V and 4 bases from J, with 19 bases between. Germline V gene lookup returns CDR1 LNHNV and CDR2 YYDKDF (reference sequence). This CDR3 spans 17 amino acids. The CDR3 reads CATSRARGYTASTEAFF. The CDR3 DNA sequence: TGTGCCACCAGCAGAGCCCGGGGTTACACAGCGAGCACTGAAGCTTTCTTT.

In this sample, this clone turned up a few times. The genes are TRBV27 and TRBJ2-7; 8 nucleotides align to TRBD1. Germline V CDR1 and CDR2: MNHEY, SMNVEV (reference sequence). The CDR3 is 14 amino acids. V shed 4 bases and J 6 bases; nucleotides not matched to a gene: 8. CDR3 nucleotides: TGTGCCAGCAGTTCTTGGACAGGGCTCTCCGAGCAGTACTTC. Translating it yields CASSSWTGLSEQYF.

This clone showed up many times. This sequence joins TRBV6-1 and TRBJ2-5; 7 bases are a match to TRBD2. Germline CDR1 MNHNS, CDR2 SASEGT. The CDR3 totals 13 residues. V lost 5 bases to trimming and J lost 4 bases; unmatched junction nucleotides: 4. CDR3 DNA sequence: TGTGCCAGCAGTTGGGGAGGGGCAGAGACCCAGTACTTC. It encodes CASSWGGAETQYF.

The rearrangement uses TRBV20-1 and TRBJ2-3; 7 bases map to TRBD1. Trimming cost V 3 bases and J 5 bases; bases outside gene matches: 5. The CDR3 contains 13 residues. Per germline, CDR1 DFQATT and CDR2 SNEGSKA (reference sequence). The CDR3 spells CSASIRGLDTQYF. The CDR3, as DNA: TGCAGTGCTAGTATCAGGGGGTTAGATACGCAGTATTTT.

This clone has a count of ten or more. The chain joins TRBV5-4 to TRBJ2-5, with 7 bases matching TRBD2. This CDR3 has 15 amino acids. V lost 0 bases, J lost 1 base, and 3 bases stayed unmatched. CDR1 SGHNT and CDR2 YYREEE come from the germline V gene (reference sequence). The CDR3, as DNA: TGTGCCAGCAGCTTGGGCAGCGGGGTCCAAGAGACCCAGTACTTC. Protein: CASSLGSGVQETQYF.

V usage is TRBV4-3 and J usage is TRBJ2-2; D not certain. The CDR3 consists of 15 residues. The germline CDR1 and CDR2 sequences are LGHNA and YSLEER. The germline V and J ends were trimmed by 6 bases and 0 bases, with 11 bases remaining between them. CDR3 coding DNA: TGCGCCAGCAGACTAAGTGTCACGAACACCGGGGAGCTGTTTTTT. The encoded protein is CASRLSVTNTGELFF.

Within the sample, this clone is medium-sized (0.01 to 0.1%). The chain recombines TRBV2 with TRBJ2-7; D remains unclear. The CDR3 sequence is 11 residues long. Germline-derived CDR1 and CDR2 are SNHLY and FYNNEI. V was pared by 6 bases and J by 5 bases, with 8 bases between. The CDR3 protein is CASSQTDEQYF. The CDR3, as DNA: TGTGCCAGCAGCCAAACGGACGAGCAGTACTTC.

This clone has at least ten counts. The V and J genes are TRBV5-6 and TRBJ1-5, with D unresolved. V lost 2 bases to trimming and J lost 3 bases, with 6 bases between them. Germline V gene sequence: CDR1 SGHDT, CDR2 YYEEEE. This CDR3 contains 13 residues. CDR3 loop: CASSFRFNQPQHF. CDR3 in DNA: TGTGCCAGCAGCTTTCGGTTCAATCAGCCCCAGCATTTT.

This clone has a count of ten or more. Within the sample, other DNA sequences also encode this same CDR3. The CDR3 nucleotides read TGTGCCAGCAGCTTGTTCGGCGAGTCTGGAAACACCATATATTTT. This encodes CASSLFGESGNTIYF. The rearrangement links TRBV5-4 to TRBJ1-3, with no clear D. The germline V and J ends were trimmed by 1 base and 1 base, with 9 bases remaining between them. CDR3 size: 15 residues. CDR1 is SGHNT, CDR2 YYREEE, per germline (reference sequence).

The CDR3 DNA reads as TGCGCCAGCAGCGCGGGGACAGGGGTGAGCACAGATACGCAGTATTTT. This sequence encodes CASSAGTGVSTDTQYF. This sequence joins TRBV5-1 and TRBJ2-3, with 10 positions matching TRBD1. This CDR3 has 16 residues. In germline, CDR1 is SGHRS, CDR2 YFSETQ. V lost 4 bases, J lost 0 bases, and 5 bases stayed unmatched. Full variable domain (missing parts from reference TRBV5-1 and TRBJ2-3): KAGVTQTPRYLIKTRGQQVTLSCSPISGHRSVSWYQQTPGQGLQFLFEYFSETQRNKGNFPGRFSGRQFSNSRSEMNVSTLELGDSALYLCASSAGTGVSTDTQYFGPGTRLTVL.

This clone was detected once. The junction does not match germline at one end; this may be a read error. CDR3 DNA sequence: TGTGCCACCATCAGATTTGGCAGGGACAGGGGGAGGTACGAGCAGTACTTC. It translates to CATIRFGRDRGRYEQYF. The V call is TRBV15, the J call TRBJ2-7, with 11 positions matching TRBD1. The CDR3 covers 17 residues. The germline gives CDR1 LNHNV, CDR2 YYDKDF (reference sequence).

This clone was seen more than once but under ten times. The CDR3 nucleotides read TGTGCCACCGGGGAGCTGTTTTTT. Encoded protein: CATGELFF. V usage is TRBV7-7 and J usage is TRBJ2-2; D ambiguous. The germline V gene encodes CDR1 SSHAT and CDR2 FNYEAQ (reference sequence). V gave up 10 bases and J gave up 6 bases, with 0 bases separating them. This CDR3 is built from 8 residues. Together with reference TRBV7-7 and TRBJ2-2, the CDR3 gives the full variable domain: GAGVSQSPRYKVTKRGQDVTLRCDPISSHATLYWYQQALGQGPEFLTYFNYEAQPDKSGLPSDRFSAERPEGSISTLTIQRTEQRDSAMYRCATGELFFGEGSRLTVL.

This clone was counted many times. The sample carries other DNA sequences with the same CDR3. The V and J genes are TRBV19 and TRBJ2-2; D might be TRBD1 (5 bases). The V and J ends lost 1 base and 7 bases respectively, with 13 bases between them. CDR3 length equals 15 residues. CDR1 is LNHDA and CDR2 is SQIVND in the germline V gene (reference sequence). Here the CDR3 DNA reads TGTGCCAGTAGTATAGTATCAGGGATCCGCGGGGAGCTGTTTTTT. It is translated as CASSIVSGIRGELFF. The full variable domain, its missing parts supplied by reference TRBV19 and TRBJ2-2, is DGGITQSPKYLFRKEGQNVTLSCEQNLNHDAMYWYRQDPGQGLRLIYYSQIVNDFQKGDIAEGYSVSREKKESFPLTVTSAQKNPTAFYLCASSIVSGIRGELFFGEGSRLTVL.

This clone was counted ten times or more. This may be a read error, as it is one base from a much larger clone. The chain links TRBV4-1 to TRBJ2-7; possibly TRBD2 for D (5 bases). Germline lookup yields CDR1 MGHRA and CDR2 YSYEKL. This CDR3 is 15 amino acids long. V shed 1 base and J shed 5 bases, with 15 bases lying between them. CDR3: CASSQAIRDPDEQYF. CDR3 bases: TGCGCCAGCAGCCAAGCAATCCGGGATCCCGACGAGCAGTACTTC.

This clone was picked up many times. The chain carries TRBV7-9 and TRBJ1-5; D perhaps matches TRBD1 (5 bases). Trimming pared 5 bases from V and 4 bases from J, leaving 12 bases between. The CDR3 contains 14 residues. Germline V gene sequence: CDR1 SEHNR, CDR2 FQNEAQ (reference sequence). The CDR3 DNA reads as TGTGCCAGCAGCATCCGGGACGGGAATCAGCCCCAGCATTTT. Translated: CASSIRDGNQPQHF.

This clone was picked up many times. This chain connects TRBV20-1 to TRBJ1-1; 7 bases are shared with TRBD1. The CDR3 spans 18 residues. CDR1 DFQATT and CDR2 SNEGSKA come from the germline V gene (reference sequence). After removal of 2 bases from V and 1 base from J, the junction contained 16 bases not matched to a gene. The CDR3 region is CSARKDRVRVGRNTEAFF. In nucleotides, the CDR3 is TGCAGTGCTAGAAAAGACAGGGTTCGGGTGGGGAGGAACACTGAAGCTTTCTTT.

This clone was picked up many times. This chain uses TRBV6-5 with TRBJ1-5; D is perhaps TRBD1 (5 bases). With 2 bases removed from V and 2 bases from J, the gap between germline ends came to 10 bases. In germline, CDR1 is MNHEY, CDR2 SVGAGI. This CDR3 spans 15 amino acids. DNA for the CDR3: TGTGCCAGCAGTTACCTAGGGGAGGGCAATCAGCCCCAGCATTTT. Protein: CASSYLGEGNQPQHF.

The chain has TRBV6-1 and TRBJ2-7; D is perhaps TRBD2 (6 bases). Germline lookup yields CDR1 MNHNS and CDR2 SASEGT. The CDR3 loop spans 14 amino acids. Deletions cut 6 bases from V and 0 bases from J, with 12 bases between. The CDR3 reads CASRPGSASYEQYF. CDR3 sequence (DNA): TGTGCCAGCAGACCCGGGAGCGCCTCCTACGAGCAGTACTTC.

This clone occurred many times. V gene TRBV29-1 combines with J gene TRBJ1-5, with D perhaps TRBD1 (5 bases). Trimming cost V 6 bases and J 0 bases, with 15 bases left between them. The CDR3 length is 15 residues. Germline values: CDR1 SQVTM, CDR2 ANQGSEA. The chain's CDR3 is CSVGGGGYSNQPQHF. The CDR3 DNA sequence: TGCAGCGTGGGGGGGGGGGGTTATAGCAATCAGCCCCAGCATTTT.

This clone was counted many times. This chain connects TRBV6-4 to TRBJ1-1; no clear D gene. CDR3 size: 13 residues. The germline V and J ends were trimmed by 2 bases and 1 base, with 5 bases remaining between them. In germline, CDR1 is MRHNA, CDR2 SNTAGT. CDR3 amino acids: CASSDGENTEAFF. DNA of the CDR3: TGTGCCAGCAGTGACGGGGAGAACACTGAAGCTTTCTTT.

This clone was picked up many times. V is TRBV6-1 and J is TRBJ2-5; 8 nucleotides line up with TRBD2. Trimming took 6 bases from V and 2 from J; bases not matched to a gene: 2. The CDR3 covers 13 residues. Germline-derived CDR1 and CDR2 are MNHNS and SASEGT. Written as DNA, the CDR3 is TGTGCCAGCAGACGACTAGCGCAAGAGACCCAGTACTTC. This codes for CASRRLAQETQYF.

This clone was picked up many times. The CDR3 is CAWSESRNTEAFF. DNA for the CDR3: TGTGCCTGGAGTGAGTCCAGGAACACTGAAGCTTTCTTT. This sequence joins TRBV30 and TRBJ1-1; unclear D gene. CDR3 length equals 13 residues. Germline lookup yields CDR1 GTSNPN and CDR2 SVGIG (reference sequence). The V end lost 1 base, the J end lost 1 base, and 7 bases lay between the germline ends.